This entry features one T cell receptor (beta chain) sequence. This clonotype was detected ten times or more. Its recognized antigen is unknown. Per-nucleotide qualities are absent, and no much larger clonotype sits a single base away. This entry comes from a study of Graves' ophthalmopathy and Graves' hyperthyroidism (dated by TCRdb to the late 2010s). A note on the overall study: Peripheral blood was collected before any treatment was given, at the time of initial diagnosis. To explore V-J signatures that distinguish ophthalmopathy from hyperthyroidism, a discovery set of more than 90 patients was enrolled, made up of under 50 with ophthalmopathy and under 65 with stable hyperthyroidism. Once sampling was done, hyperthyroidism patients were given methimazole at a starting dose of 30 mg daily, while ophthalmopathy patients were given high-dose intravenous methylprednisolone. In more than five hyperthyroidism patients, the T-cell repertoires found in thyroid tissue were compared with those found in blood. The study used signatures of the TCR beta repertoire to tell Graves' ophthalmopathy apart from Graves' hyperthyroidism and to predict which patients would progress to ophthalmopathy. The 100 discovery patients were randomly divided into training and test sets at a 7:3 ratio. In total, 135 blood samples were TCR-sequenced: 40 to 45 ophthalmopathy, some 75 hyperthyroidism and approximately 17 hyperthyroidism-to-ophthalmopathy patients. An independent validation cohort comprised 18 hyperthyroidism patients and roughly 15 patients who later progressed from hyperthyroidism to ophthalmopathy.

The full study reports these points: No statistical method was used to set the sample size in advance, and the investigators knew which group each participant was assigned to. In cross-validation, the 13-signature model distinguished ophthalmopathy from stable hyperthyroidism with almost 90% sensitivity and approximately 81% specificity, and in the test set the corresponding values were approximately 80% and 68%. In validation, the model predicted ophthalmopathy progression with about 70% sensitivity and 72.22% specificity; roughly 11 predicted patients were CT-confirmed with GO in a median of about 7.1 months. Most expanded thyroid clonotypes with frequency above 0.001 were also detected in blood, suggesting blood repertoires may reflect the thyroid immune response.

Hyperthyroidism was considered stable if no progression to ophthalmopathy occurred within 18 months of follow-up. Hyperthyroidism patients were newly diagnosed, were aged 18 to 65 years, and had a disease duration under 2 months. Patients were excluded if they had other autoimmune diseases, uncontrolled infections, pregnancy or lactation. Diagnosis was based on clinical symptoms, serum thyroxine, TRAb, thyroid ultrasound and orbital computed tomography. PBMCs were isolated from more than 9 ml of fresh peripheral blood by Ficoll-Paque density gradient centrifugation. Total RNA was extracted using Trizol reagent, and RNA quality was checked on an Agilent 2100 Bioanalyzer. For repertoire sequencing, TCR beta CDR3 regions were amplified from RNA transcripts. A first-round RT-PCR used HTBI primers with the Qiagen OneStep RT-PCR kit, followed by a second-round multiplex PCR, size selection and purification. Libraries were sequenced paired-end with 100 bp reads on an Illumina HiSeq2000. Per the source publication's procedure: SOAPnuke was used for read processing, and reads with adapters, uncalled bases, a mean Phred below 15, or no exact constant-primer or identifier match were discarded. COPE v1.2.5 was used to merge the high-quality paired reads. Each unique nucleotide sequence was treated as a clonotype, and MiTCR v1.1 was used to align the clonotypes to the IMGT TRB V, D and J references. The analysis was limited to V-J combinations with a frequency above 0.0001, which together covered approximately 99% of the repertoires. For each V-J combination, a TCR clonal expansion and chaos score was defined as the ratio of F50 clonal expansion to chaos observed in the TCRdist matrix. Welch's t-statistics and random forest were used to reduce features to about 13 V-J combinations, which were fed into a naive Bayes classifier. The Morisita-Horn index was used to measure how similar the thyroid and blood repertoires were. Starting from the raw public reads, TCRdb applied fastp trimming at Q25, assembled clones with MiXCR and retained in-frame beta chains. Rows are unified per CDR3 protein, each entry keeping the most common DNA and genes. The V and J calls shown here were made by TCRdb, not taken from the authors' results. In all, the sample holds just over 600,000 distinct CDR3 sequences, and 20% to 25% of those were seen once. The ten largest clones add up to more than 5.5% of the sample.

V is shortened by 1 base, J by 5 bases, and the region joining them spans 8 bases. Reading from cysteine to phenylalanine, the CDR3 counts 12 amino acids. Only CDR3 DNA is held: 36 bases, read in frame from base 1. CDR1 DFQATT and CDR2 SNEGSKA are derived from the germline V gene (reference sequence). Source material: peripheral blood. The sequence is built from TRBV20-1 and TRBJ1-2; the D gene remains uncertain. This clonotype originated in a woman between 18 and 30 years old with stable Graves' hyperthyroidism. Some clones in this sample may be carry-over from other donors' samples. Donor details come from another sample of the same person, matched by shared clones. This receptor has the CDR3 CSARGYGYGYTF. Read as DNA, the sequence is TGCAGTGCTAGAGGGTATGGTTATGGCTACACCTTC.